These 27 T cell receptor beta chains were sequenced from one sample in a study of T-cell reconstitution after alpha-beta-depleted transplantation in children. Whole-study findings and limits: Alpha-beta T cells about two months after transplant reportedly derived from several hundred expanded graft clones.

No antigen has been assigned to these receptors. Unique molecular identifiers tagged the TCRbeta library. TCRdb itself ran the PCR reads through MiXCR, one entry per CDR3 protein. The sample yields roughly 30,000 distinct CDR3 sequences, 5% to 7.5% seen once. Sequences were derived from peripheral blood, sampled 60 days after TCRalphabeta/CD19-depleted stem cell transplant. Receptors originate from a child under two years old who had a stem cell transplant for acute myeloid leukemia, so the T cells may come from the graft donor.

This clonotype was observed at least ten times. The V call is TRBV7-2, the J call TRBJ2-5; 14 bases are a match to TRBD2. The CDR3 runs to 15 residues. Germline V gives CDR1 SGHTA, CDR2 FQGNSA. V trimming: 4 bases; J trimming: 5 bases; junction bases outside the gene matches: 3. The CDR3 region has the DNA TGTGCCAGCAGCTCGGGACTAGCGGGAGTGGAGACCCAGTACTTC. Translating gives CASSSGLAGVETQYF.

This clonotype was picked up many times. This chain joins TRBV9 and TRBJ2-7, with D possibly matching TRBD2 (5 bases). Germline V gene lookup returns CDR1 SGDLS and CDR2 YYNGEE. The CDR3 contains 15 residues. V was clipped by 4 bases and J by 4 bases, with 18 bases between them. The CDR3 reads CASSPAGSADYEQYF. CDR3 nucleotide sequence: TGTGCCAGCAGCCCTGCTGGGTCAGCGGATTACGAGCAGTACTTC.

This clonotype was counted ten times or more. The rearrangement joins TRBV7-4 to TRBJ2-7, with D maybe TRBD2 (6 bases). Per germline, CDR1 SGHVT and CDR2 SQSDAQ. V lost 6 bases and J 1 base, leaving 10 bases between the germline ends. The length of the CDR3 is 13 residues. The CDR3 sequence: CASRTGTSYEQYF. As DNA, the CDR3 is TGTGCCAGCAGAACCGGGACTTCCTACGAGCAGTACTTC.

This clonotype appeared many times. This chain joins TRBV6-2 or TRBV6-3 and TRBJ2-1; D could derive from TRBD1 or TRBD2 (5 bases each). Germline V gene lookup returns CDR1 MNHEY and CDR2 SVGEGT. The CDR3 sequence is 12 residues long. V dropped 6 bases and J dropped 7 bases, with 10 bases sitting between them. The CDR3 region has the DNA TGTGCCAGCAGCCGGGACCAAAATGAGCAGTTCTTC. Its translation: CASSRDQNEQFF.

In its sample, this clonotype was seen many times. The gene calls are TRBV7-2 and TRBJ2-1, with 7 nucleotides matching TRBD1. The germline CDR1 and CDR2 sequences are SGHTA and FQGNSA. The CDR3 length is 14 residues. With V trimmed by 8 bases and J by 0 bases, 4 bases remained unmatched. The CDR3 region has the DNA TGTGCCAGCCGACGGGACAGCTCCTACAATGAGCAGTTCTTC. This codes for CASRRDSSYNEQFF.

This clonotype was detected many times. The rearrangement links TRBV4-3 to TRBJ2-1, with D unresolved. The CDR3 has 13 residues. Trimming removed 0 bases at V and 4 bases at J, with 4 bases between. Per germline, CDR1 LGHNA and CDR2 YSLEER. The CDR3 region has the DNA TGCGCCAGCAGCCAAGAATGGTACAATGAGCAGTTCTTC. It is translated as CASSQEWYNEQFF.

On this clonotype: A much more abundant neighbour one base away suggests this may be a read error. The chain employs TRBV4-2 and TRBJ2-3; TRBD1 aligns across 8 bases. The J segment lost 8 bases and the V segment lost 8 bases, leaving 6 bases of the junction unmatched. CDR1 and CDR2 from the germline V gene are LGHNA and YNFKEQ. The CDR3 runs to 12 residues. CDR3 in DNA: TGTGCCAGCGGCCCCGGACAGGGTACGCAGTATTTT. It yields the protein CASGPGQGTQYF.

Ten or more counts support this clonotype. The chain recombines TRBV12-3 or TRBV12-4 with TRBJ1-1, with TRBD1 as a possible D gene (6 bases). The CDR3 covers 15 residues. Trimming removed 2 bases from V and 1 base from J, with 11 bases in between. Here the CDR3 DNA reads TGTGCCAGCAGTTTATTAGGAGGGGGGAACACTGAAGCTTTCTTT. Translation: CASSLLGGGNTEAFF.

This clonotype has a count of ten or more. As DNA, the CDR3 is TGTGCCAGCAGTGATGGGCCTCAAAGTGCCAAAAACATTCAGTACTTC. Translated: CASSDGPQSAKNIQYF. The J gene is TRBJ2-4, the V gene TRBV2; no reliable D call. This CDR3 comprises 16 residues. Germline assignment: CDR1 SNHLY and CDR2 FYNNEI. Trimming shortened V by 3 bases and J by 1 base, and 13 bases separated the two germline ends.

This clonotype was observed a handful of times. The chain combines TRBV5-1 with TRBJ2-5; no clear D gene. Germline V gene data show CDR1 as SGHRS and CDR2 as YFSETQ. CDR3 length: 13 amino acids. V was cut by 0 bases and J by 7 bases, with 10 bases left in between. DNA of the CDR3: TGCGCCAGCAGCTTGGTCGGCTCGGGGACCCAGTACTTC. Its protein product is CASSLVGSGTQYF.

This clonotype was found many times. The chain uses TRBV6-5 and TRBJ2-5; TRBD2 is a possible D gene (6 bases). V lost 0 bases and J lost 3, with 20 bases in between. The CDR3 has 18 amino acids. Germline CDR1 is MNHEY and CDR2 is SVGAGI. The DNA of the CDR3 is TGTGCCAGCAGTTACTCGCCAACGACGGGACTGCGGAAAGAGACCCAGTACTTC. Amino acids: CASSYSPTTGLRKETQYF.

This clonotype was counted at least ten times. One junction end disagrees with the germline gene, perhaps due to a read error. The CDR3 loop reads CASGAYEQCF. The CDR3 DNA reads as TGTGCGAGCGGCGCCTACGAGCAGTGCTTC. J is TRBJ2-7 and V is TRBV6-5; D is perhaps TRBD2 (5 bases). The length of the CDR3 is 10 residues. Germline assignment: CDR1 MNHEY and CDR2 SVGAGI.

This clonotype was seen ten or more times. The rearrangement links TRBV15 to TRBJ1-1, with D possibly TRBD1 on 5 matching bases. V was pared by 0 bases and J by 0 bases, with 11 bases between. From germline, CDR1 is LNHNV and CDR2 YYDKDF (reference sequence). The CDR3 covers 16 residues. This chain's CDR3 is CATSRDQGTLNTEAFF. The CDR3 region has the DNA TGTGCCACCAGCAGAGATCAAGGGACGTTGAACACTGAAGCTTTCTTT.

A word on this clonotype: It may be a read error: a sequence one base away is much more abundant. DNA of the CDR3: TGTGCCAGCACCCTCTACAGGGGCCCGAGCACCGGGGAGCTGTTTTTT. Its translation is CASTLYRGPSTGELFF. The J gene is TRBJ2-2, the V gene TRBV6-1, with 7 bases fitting TRBD1. Trimming at V came to 7 bases and at J to 4 bases, leaving 12 bases not matched to a gene. Germline values: CDR1 MNHNS, CDR2 SASEGT. The CDR3 is 16 amino acids.

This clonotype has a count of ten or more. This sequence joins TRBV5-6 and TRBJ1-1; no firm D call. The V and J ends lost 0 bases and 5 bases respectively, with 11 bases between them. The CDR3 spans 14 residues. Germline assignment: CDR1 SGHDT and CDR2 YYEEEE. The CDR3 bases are TGTGCCAGCAGCTTGGCCAAAGGCTGGACTGAAGCTTTCTTT. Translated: CASSLAKGWTEAFF.

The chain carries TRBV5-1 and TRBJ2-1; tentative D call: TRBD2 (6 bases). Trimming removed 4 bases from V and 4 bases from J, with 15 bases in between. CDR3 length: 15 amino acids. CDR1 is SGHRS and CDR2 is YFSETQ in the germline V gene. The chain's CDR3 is CASSPGERAYNEQFF. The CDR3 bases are TGCGCCAGCAGCCCAGGCGAGCGGGCGTACAATGAGCAGTTCTTC.

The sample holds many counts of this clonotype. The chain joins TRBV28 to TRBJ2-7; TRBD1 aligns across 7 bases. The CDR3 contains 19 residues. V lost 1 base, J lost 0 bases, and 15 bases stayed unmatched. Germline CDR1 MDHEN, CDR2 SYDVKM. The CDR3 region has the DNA TGTGCCAGCAGTTTATTTCCAGGACAGGCCAAAAATTCCTCCTACGAGCAGTACTTC. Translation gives CASSLFPGQAKNSSYEQYF.

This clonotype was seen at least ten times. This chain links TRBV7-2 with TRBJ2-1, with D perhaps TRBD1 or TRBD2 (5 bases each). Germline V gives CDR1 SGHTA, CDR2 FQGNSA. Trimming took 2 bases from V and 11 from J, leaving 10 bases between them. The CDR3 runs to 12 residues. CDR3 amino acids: CASSLIGTQQFF. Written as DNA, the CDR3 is TGTGCCAGCAGCTTAATAGGGACCCAGCAGTTCTTC.

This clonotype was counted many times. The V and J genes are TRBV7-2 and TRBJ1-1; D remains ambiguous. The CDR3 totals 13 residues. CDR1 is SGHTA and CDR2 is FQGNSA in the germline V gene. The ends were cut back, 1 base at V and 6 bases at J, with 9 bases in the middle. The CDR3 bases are TGTGCCAGCAGCTTAGGTCGGGGTCCTGAAGCTTTCTTT. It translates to CASSLGRGPEAFF.

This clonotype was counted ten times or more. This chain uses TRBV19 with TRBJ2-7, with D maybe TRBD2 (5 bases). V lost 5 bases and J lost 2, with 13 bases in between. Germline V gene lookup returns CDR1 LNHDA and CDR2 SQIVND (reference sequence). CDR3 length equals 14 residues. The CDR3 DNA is TGTGCCAGTAGTCGGAGGACTGAAACCTACGAGCAGTACTTC. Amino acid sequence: CASSRRTETYEQYF.

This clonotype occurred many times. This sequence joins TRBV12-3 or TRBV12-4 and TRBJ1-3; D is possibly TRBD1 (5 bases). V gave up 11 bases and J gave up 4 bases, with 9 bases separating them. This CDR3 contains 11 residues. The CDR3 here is CAWDLGNTIYF. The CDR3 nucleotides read TGTGCCTGGGACCTGGGAAACACCATATATTTT.

CDR3 DNA sequence: TGTGCCAGCAGCTCCTTAGGCGGGCCCTACAATGAGCAGTTCTTC. Protein sequence: CASSSLGGPYNEQFF. This rearrangement joins TRBV11-1 to TRBJ2-1; maybe TRBD2 (5 bases). This CDR3 is 15 amino acids long. Per germline, CDR1 SGHAT and CDR2 FQDESV (reference sequence). V was shortened by 4 bases and J by 2 bases, with 12 bases between the two germline ends.

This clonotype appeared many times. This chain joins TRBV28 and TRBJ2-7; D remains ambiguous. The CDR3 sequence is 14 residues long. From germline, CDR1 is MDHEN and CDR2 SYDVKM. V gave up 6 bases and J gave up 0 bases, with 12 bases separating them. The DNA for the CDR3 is TGTGCCAGCAGCTCCGGGCCGAGCTCCTACGAGCAGTACTTC. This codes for CASSSGPSSYEQYF.

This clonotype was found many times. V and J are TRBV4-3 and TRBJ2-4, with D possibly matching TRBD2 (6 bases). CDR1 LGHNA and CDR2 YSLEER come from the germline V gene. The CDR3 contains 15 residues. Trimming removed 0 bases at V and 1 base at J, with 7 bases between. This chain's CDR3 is CASSQEGRAKNIQYF. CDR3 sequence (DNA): TGCGCCAGCAGCCAAGAAGGGAGGGCCAAAAACATTCAGTACTTC.

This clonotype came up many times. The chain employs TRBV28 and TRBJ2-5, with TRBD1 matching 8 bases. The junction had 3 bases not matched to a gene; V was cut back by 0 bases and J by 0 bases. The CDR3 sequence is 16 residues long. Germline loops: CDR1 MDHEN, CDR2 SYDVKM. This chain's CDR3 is CASSLWQGAHQETQYF. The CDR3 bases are TGTGCCAGCAGTTTATGGCAGGGGGCGCACCAAGAGACCCAGTACTTC.

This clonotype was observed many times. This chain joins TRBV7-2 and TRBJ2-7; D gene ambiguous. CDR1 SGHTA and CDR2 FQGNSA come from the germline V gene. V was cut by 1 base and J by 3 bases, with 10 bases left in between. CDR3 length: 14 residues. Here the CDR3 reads CASSLGLRYYEQYF. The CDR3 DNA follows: TGTGCCAGCAGCTTAGGGCTTCGGTACTACGAGCAGTACTTC.

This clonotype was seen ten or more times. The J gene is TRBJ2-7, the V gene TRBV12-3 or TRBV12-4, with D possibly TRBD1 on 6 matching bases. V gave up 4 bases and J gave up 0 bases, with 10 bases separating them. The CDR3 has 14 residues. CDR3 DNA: TGTGCCAGCAGTTCGGGACAAGTCTCCTACGAGCAGTACTTC. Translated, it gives CASSSGQVSYEQYF.